The 18 T cell receptor beta chains below all came from one sample that was sequenced in a study of CD8+CD57+ T cells in acquired aplastic anemia. Genomic DNA was employed as the template in profiling TCR beta VDJ and CDR3. Each CDR3 protein is one row after TCRdb ran MiXCR on the reads. The sample lists about 190,000 distinct CDR3 sequences, approximately 50% occurring once. The sequenced sample consisted of sorted CD4+, CD8+, or CD8+CD57+ T cells (not recorded which) from PBMCs. Every receptor here comes from a human donor in good health, serving as a control.

The rearrangement uses TRBV25-1 and TRBJ2-7; TRBD1 matches at 7 bases. The CDR3 spans 14 residues. V trimming: 6 bases; J trimming: 3 bases; junction bases outside the gene matches: 8. Germline CDR1 MGHDK, CDR2 SYGVNS. This CDR3 is CASSRTGEDYEQYF. Here the CDR3 DNA reads TGTGCCAGCAGCAGAACAGGGGAAGACTACGAGCAGTACTTC.

The sample holds many counts of this clonotype. This chain joins TRBV6-2 or TRBV6-3 and TRBJ1-6; TRBD1 is a possible D gene (6 bases). Trimming cost V 6 bases and J 0 bases, with 15 bases left between them. Germline V gene lookup returns CDR1 MNHEY and CDR2 SVGEGT. The CDR3 covers 17 residues. CDR3 sequence (DNA): TGTGCCAGCAGAACGGGGGGGCGAAGCTCCTATAATTCACCCCTCCACTTT. It is translated as CASRTGGRSSYNSPLHF.

This clonotype was found a few times. A much bigger clone sits one base away, suggesting this may be a read error. The missing conserved phenylalanine or tryptophan at the end of this CDR3 makes a read error likely. V usage is TRBV20-1 and J usage is TRBJ1-1, with 7 bases matching TRBD1. The V gene's germline CDR1 is DFQATT and CDR2 SNEGSKA (reference sequence). The junction had 10 bases not matched to a gene; V was cut back by 6 bases and J by 3 bases. This CDR3 contains 14 residues. This CDR3 is CSAGGAGGYTEAFL. The DNA of the CDR3 is TGCAGTGCCGGGGGGGCAGGGGGGTACACTGAAGCTTTCCTT.

This clonotype was seen a few times. A junction boundary mismatches the germline segment, possibly from a read error. This chain connects TRBV2 to TRBJ1-3, with TRBD1 identical over 8 bases. CDR1 and CDR2 from the germline V gene are SNHLY and FYNNEI. The CDR3 spans 13 residues. CDR3: CASSDRGGDTIYF. Written as DNA, the CDR3 is TGTGCCAGCAGCGACAGGGGTGGAGACACCATATATTTT.

The chain joins TRBV15 to TRBJ2-5, with D maybe TRBD1 (5 bases). V lost 4 bases, J lost 4 bases, and 10 bases lay in between. The CDR3 extends over 13 amino acids. From germline, CDR1 is LNHNV and CDR2 YYDKDF (reference sequence). The CDR3 DNA follows: TGTGCCACCAGCATCAGGGTTGGAGAGACCCAGTACTTC. Protein: CATSIRVGETQYF.

The rearrangement joins TRBV16 to TRBJ2-5, with D possibly being TRBD2 (6 bases). CDR3 length equals 14 residues. Trimming took off 3 bases at V and 1 base at J, with 9 bases between the two ends. Germline V lookup: CDR1 KGHSY, CDR2 FQNENV. The CDR3 nucleotides are TGTGCCAGCAGCCAGAGGGGAGGCCAAGAGACCCAGTACTTC. Translating gives CASSQRGGQETQYF.

This clonotype was observed at least ten times. This sequence joins TRBV5-6 and TRBJ1-1; D call uncertain. The germline gives CDR1 SGHDT, CDR2 YYEEEE. Trimming removed 1 base at V and 5 bases at J, with 3 bases between. The CDR3 contains 11 residues. CDR3 sequence (DNA): TGTGCCAGCAGCTTGATGACTGAAGCTTTCTTT. Encoded protein: CASSLMTEAFF.

The chain links TRBV24-1 to TRBJ2-3; the D gene is possibly TRBD1 (5 bases). This CDR3 spans 15 amino acids. Trimming stripped 4 bases from V and 2 bases from J, with 12 bases between. CDR1 is KGHDR, CDR2 SFDVKD, per germline. The DNA for the CDR3 is TGTGCCACCAGTGAGAAAGGGGATCCCACAGATACGCAGTATTTT. This gives the protein CATSEKGDPTDTQYF.

This clonotype was seen repeatedly, ten times or more. The genes are TRBV20-1 and TRBJ2-7; the match to TRBD1 covers 9 bases. CDR3 length equals 14 residues. Per germline, CDR1 DFQATT and CDR2 SNEGSKA (reference sequence). J lost 3 bases, V lost 3 bases, and 6 bases had no gene match. CDR3 sequence reads: CSASGGTGLYEQYF. The CDR3 DNA follows: TGCAGTGCTAGTGGGGGGACAGGGCTCTACGAGCAGTACTTC.

This clonotype was picked up many times. The gene calls are TRBV6-5 and TRBJ1-6, with 7 nucleotides matching TRBD1. The germline V gene encodes CDR1 MNHEY and CDR2 SVGAGI. The CDR3 totals 17 residues. The V gene end was trimmed by 6 bases and the J gene end by 2 bases; junction bases not matched to a gene: 10. The CDR3 region is CASRTGKQGTYNSPLHF. CDR3 DNA sequence: TGTGCCAGCAGAACCGGGAAACAGGGGACCTATAATTCACCCCTCCACTTT.

This clonotype was picked up a small number of times. The rearrangement joins TRBV7-9 to TRBJ1-6, with D possibly being TRBD1 (6 bases). Germline V lookup: CDR1 SEHNR, CDR2 FQNEAQ (reference sequence). The CDR3 is 15 residues long. V dropped 5 bases and J dropped 11 bases, with 19 bases sitting between them. The CDR3 DNA reads TGTGCCAGCAGCGCCGGGACAACTGGAAACACACCCCTCCACTTT. It yields the protein CASSAGTTGNTPLHF.

Comment on this clonotype: This could be a read error, since a much larger clone is one nucleotide away. The conserved final phenylalanine or tryptophan is absent from the CDR3, which likely points to a read error. The V and J genes are TRBV5-1 and TRBJ1-6; D is uncertain. CDR1 and CDR2 from the germline V gene are SGHRS and YFSETQ. The germline V and J ends were trimmed by 4 bases and 6 bases, with 11 bases remaining between them. The CDR3 loop spans 14 amino acids. DNA for the CDR3: TGCGCCAGCAGCGAGGGAGTAGGTAATTCACCCCTCCACTCT. Translation: CASSEGVGNSPLHS.

The CDR3 DNA follows: TGCAGCGTGGGCAGTCTTACTGAAGCTTTCTTT. It specifies CSVGSLTEAFF. The chain has TRBV29-1 and TRBJ1-1; D is unresolved. The germline CDR1 and CDR2 sequences are SQVTM and ANQGSEA. The length of the CDR3 is 11 residues. Trimming left V 6 bases short and J 5 bases short, with 10 bases between.

V gene TRBV29-1 combines with J gene TRBJ1-1; 11 bases are a match to TRBD1. The CDR3 spans 13 residues. Germline loops: CDR1 SQVTM, CDR2 ANQGSEA. Trimming removed 4 bases from V and 3 bases from J; junction bases left unmatched: 1. As DNA, the CDR3 is TGCAGCGTTGGGACAGGGGGCTACACTGAAGCTTTCTTT. It is translated as CSVGTGGYTEAFF. The variable domain in full, with the rest retrieved from reference TRBV29-1 and TRBJ1-1, is SAVISQKPSRDICQRGTSLTIQCQVDSQVTMMFWYRQQPGQSLTLIATANQGSEATYESGFVIDKFPISRPNLTFSTLTVSNMSPEDSSIYLCSVGTGGYTEAFFGQGTRLTVV.

Here the CDR3 reads CSAGAGKRIGYEQYF. CDR3 coding DNA: TGCAGTGCCGGGGCGGGGAAGCGGATCGGCTACGAGCAGTACTTC. The rearrangement uses TRBV20-1 and TRBJ2-7, with D possibly being TRBD2 (6 bases). Looked up from germline, CDR1 is DFQATT and CDR2 is SNEGSKA (reference sequence). Trimming took off 6 bases at V and 3 bases at J, with 21 bases between the two ends. This CDR3 is 15 amino acids long.

To note about this clonotype: Likely a read error: the CDR3 ends without its conserved phenylalanine or tryptophan. The chain recombines TRBV10-2 with TRBJ2-1, with D possibly matching TRBD1 (5 bases). The CDR3 runs to 13 residues. Germline lookup yields CDR1 WSHSY and CDR2 SAAADI. The germline V and J ends were trimmed by 6 bases and 4 bases, with 10 bases remaining between them. The chain's CDR3 is CASRGLEYNEQFS. The CDR3 DNA reads TGCGCCAGCAGGGGGCTGGAGTACAATGAGCAGTTCTCC.

The J gene is TRBJ1-2, the V gene TRBV19; D might be TRBD1 (5 bases). The CDR3 sequence is 15 residues long. Germline CDR1 reads LNHDA; CDR2 reads SQIVND (reference sequence). Trimming took off 3 bases at V and 8 bases at J, with 19 bases between the two ends. The CDR3 DNA follows: TGTGCCAGTAGTATTAATTCCCAGGCAGGGAGCGGCTACACCTTC. Its translation is CASSINSQAGSGYTF.

V and J are TRBV29-1 and TRBJ2-3; D gene unclear. The CDR3 runs to 12 residues. V lost 5 bases, J lost 1 base, and 7 bases lay in between. The germline V gene encodes CDR1 SQVTM and CDR2 ANQGSEA. The CDR3 reads CSVNPRTDTQYF. The DNA of the CDR3 is TGCAGCGTTAATCCACGCACAGATACGCAGTATTTT.